The T cell receptor (beta chain) described here comes from a study of blood T cell repertoires in COVID-19. The germline V and J ends were trimmed by 3 bases and 3 bases, with 13 bases remaining between them. Per the germline V gene, CDR1 is PRHDT and CDR2 is FYEKMQ (reference sequence). The CDR3 is made up of 15 amino acids. The repertoire was sequenced with immunoSEQ multiplex PCR; TCRdb's copy has only in-frame clones and lacks some. The profile shows roughly 270,000 clones, about four fifths of them singletons. Membership in each cohort depended on participant-reported clinical history. Within the 2 weeks before study entry, each person in the exposed group met a COVID-19 case.

This chain connects TRBV13 to TRBJ2-3; D might be TRBD2 (5 bases). The clonotype originates from a man in his forties who had been exposed to COVID-19. The sequencing sample was made of PBMCs or T cells enriched from blood (not recorded which). The CDR3 is CASSLRLARTDTQYF. In DNA form, the CDR3 reads TGTGCCAGCAGCTTGCGGCTAGCTAGGACAGATACGCAGTATTTT. The full variable domain, in which reference TRBV13 and TRBJ2-3 provide the parts outside the CDR3, is AAGVIQSPRHLIKEKRETATLKCYPIPRHDTVYWYQQGPGQDPQFLISFYEKMQSDKGSIPDRFSAQQFSDYHSELNMSSLELGDSALYFCASSLRLARTDTQYFGPGTRLTVL.